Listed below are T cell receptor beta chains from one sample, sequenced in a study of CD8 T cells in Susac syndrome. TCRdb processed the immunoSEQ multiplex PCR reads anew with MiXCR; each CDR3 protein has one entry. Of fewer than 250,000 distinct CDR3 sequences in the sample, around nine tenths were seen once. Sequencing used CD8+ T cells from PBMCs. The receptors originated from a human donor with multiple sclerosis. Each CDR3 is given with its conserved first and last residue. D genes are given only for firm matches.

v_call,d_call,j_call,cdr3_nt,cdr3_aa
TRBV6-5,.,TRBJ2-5,TGTGCCAGCATGCGAGGCGAGACCCAGTACTTC,CASMRGETQYF
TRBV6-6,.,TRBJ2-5,TGTGCCAGCAGTACGGACGGGCTAGGGGGCCAAGAGACCCAGTACTTC,CASSTDGLGGQETQYF
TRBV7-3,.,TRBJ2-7,TGTGCCAGCAGCCCGACGACAGCTGAAGCCTACGAGCAGTACTTC,CASSPTTAEAYEQYF
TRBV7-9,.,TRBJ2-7,TGTGCCAGCAGCGCCCCTTCTATGGAGGCTGAATCCTACGAGCAGTACTTC,CASSAPSMEAESYEQYF
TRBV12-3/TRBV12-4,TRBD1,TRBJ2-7,TGTGCCAGCAGGAGGACAGGCTATGACGAGCAGTACTTC,CASRRTGYDEQYF
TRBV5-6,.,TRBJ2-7,TGTGCCAGCACCACTGGACCCGGGACTTACTCCTACGAGCAGTACTTC,CASTTGPGTYSYEQYF
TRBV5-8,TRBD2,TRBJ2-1,TGTGCCAGCAGCTTGCCTAGCGGGAACCCCCTTCCGTACAATGAGCAGTTCTTC,CASSLPSGNPLPYNEQFF
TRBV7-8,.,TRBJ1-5,TGTGCCAGCAGCCACGACGCGGCCGACGAGCCCCAGCATTTT,CASSHDAADEPQHF
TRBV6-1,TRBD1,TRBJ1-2,TGTGCCAGCAGTGAAGGGACAGGGGCAACCTATGGCTACACCTTC,CASSEGTGATYGYTF
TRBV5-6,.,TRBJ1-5,TGTGCCAGCAGCTTGTGGGGAAACGGCAATCAGCCCCAGCATTTT,CASSLWGNGNQPQHF
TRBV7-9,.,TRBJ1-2,TGTGCCAGCAGCTTGCGAATAGCCCCTAACTATGGCTACACCTTC,CASSLRIAPNYGYTF
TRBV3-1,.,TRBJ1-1,TGTGCCAGCAGCCAAGATTCGGCGGCGGTAAACACTGAAGCTTTCTTT,CASSQDSAAVNTEAFF
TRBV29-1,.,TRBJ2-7,TGCAGCGTTGATGGCGCCGGGCCCTACGAGCAGTACTTC,CSVDGAGPYEQYF
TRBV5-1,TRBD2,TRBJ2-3,TGCGCCAGCAGCTTGGCCGGGAGGACGGGAATGGTCACAGATACGCAGTATTTT,CASSLAGRTGMVTDTQYF